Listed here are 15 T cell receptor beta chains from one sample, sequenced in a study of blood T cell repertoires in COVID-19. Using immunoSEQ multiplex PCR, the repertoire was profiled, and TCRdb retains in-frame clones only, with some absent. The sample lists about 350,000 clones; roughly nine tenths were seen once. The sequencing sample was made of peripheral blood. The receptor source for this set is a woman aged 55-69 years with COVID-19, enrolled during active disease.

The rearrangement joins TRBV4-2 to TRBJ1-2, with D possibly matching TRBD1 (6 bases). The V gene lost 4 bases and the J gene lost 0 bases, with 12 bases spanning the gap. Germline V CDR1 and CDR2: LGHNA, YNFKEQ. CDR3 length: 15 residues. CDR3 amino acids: CASSLGDTTNYGYTF. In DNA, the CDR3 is TGTGCCAGCAGCCTTGGGGACACGACTAACTATGGCTACACCTTC.

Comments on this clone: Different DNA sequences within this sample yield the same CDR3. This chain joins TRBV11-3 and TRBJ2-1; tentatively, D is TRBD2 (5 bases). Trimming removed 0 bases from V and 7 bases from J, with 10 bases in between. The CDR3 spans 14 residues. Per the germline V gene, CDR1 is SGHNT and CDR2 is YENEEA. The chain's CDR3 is CASSLEGGLNEQFF. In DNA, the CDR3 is TGTGCCAGCAGCTTAGAGGGCGGGTTGAATGAGCAGTTCTTC.

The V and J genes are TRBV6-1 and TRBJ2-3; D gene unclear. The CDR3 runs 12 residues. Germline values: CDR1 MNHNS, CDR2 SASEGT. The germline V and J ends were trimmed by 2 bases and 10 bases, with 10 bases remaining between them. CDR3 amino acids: CASSELVGAQYF. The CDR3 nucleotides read TGTGCCAGCAGTGAATTGGTGGGCGCGCAGTATTTT.

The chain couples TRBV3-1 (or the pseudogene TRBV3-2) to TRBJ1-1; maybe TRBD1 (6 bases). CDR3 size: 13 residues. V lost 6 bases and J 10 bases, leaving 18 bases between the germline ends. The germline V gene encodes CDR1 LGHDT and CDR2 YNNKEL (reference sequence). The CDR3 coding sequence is TGTGCCAGCAGACCCCGAGAGGGGGGGGGAGCTTTCTTT. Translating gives CASRPREGGGAFF.

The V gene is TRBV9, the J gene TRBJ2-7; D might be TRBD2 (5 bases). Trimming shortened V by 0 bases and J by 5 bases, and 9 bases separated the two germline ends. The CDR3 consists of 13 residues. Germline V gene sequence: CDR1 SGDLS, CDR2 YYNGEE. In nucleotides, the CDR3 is TGTGCCAGCAGCGTAGGAGGGATCCACGAGCAGTACTTC. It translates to CASSVGGIHEQYF.

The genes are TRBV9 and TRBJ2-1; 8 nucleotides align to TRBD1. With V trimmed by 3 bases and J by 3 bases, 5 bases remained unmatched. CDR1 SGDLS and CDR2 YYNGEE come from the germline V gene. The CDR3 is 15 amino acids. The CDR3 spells CASSAQGASYNEQFF. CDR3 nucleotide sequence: TGTGCCAGCAGCGCGCAGGGGGCGAGCTACAATGAGCAGTTCTTC.

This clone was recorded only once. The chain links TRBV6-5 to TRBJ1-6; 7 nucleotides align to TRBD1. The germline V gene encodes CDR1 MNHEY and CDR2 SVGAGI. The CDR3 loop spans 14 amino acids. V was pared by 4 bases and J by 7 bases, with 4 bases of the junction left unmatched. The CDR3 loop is CASSLPGGNSPLHF. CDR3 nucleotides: TGTGCCAGCAGTTTGCCAGGGGGGAATTCACCCCTCCACTTT.

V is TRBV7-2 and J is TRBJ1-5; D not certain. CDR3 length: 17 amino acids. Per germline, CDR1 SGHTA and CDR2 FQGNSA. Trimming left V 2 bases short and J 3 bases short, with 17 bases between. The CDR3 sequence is CASSLYNPRGNNQPQHF. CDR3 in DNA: TGTGCCAGCAGCTTATATAATCCTCGAGGGAACAATCAGCCCCAGCATTTT.

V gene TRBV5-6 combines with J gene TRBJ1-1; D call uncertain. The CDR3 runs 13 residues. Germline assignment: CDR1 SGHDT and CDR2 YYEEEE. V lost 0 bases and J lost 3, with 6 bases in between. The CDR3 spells CASSLGLYTEAFF. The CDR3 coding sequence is TGTGCCAGCAGCTTGGGTCTATACACTGAAGCTTTCTTT.

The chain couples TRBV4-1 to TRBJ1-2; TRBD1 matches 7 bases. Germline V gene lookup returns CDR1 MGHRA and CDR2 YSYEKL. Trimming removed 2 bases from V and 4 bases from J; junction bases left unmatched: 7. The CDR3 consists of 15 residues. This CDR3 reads CASSQTTGNVYGYTF. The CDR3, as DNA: TGCGCCAGCAGCCAAACGACAGGGAATGTCTATGGCTACACCTTC.

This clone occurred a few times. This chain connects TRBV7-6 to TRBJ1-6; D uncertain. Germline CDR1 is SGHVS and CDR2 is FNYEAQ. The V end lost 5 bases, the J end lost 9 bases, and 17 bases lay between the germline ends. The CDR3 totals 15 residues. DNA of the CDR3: TGTGCCAGCAGCCTCGTTCGCGGGGATGCTTCACCCCTCCACTTT. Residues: CASSLVRGDASPLHF.

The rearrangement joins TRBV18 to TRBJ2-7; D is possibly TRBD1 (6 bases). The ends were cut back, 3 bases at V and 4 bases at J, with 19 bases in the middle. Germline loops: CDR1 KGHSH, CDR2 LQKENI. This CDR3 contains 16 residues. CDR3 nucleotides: TGTGCCAGCTCACCCCCCGCTGGGGGCGCAGCTTACGAGCAGTACTTC. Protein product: CASSPPAGGAAYEQYF.

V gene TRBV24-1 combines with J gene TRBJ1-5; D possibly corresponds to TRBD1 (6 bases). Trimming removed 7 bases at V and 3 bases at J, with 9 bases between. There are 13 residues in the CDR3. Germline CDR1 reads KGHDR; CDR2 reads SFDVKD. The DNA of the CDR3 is TGTGCCACCAGAACAGGGTTCAATCAGCCCCAGCATTTT. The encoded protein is CATRTGFNQPQHF.

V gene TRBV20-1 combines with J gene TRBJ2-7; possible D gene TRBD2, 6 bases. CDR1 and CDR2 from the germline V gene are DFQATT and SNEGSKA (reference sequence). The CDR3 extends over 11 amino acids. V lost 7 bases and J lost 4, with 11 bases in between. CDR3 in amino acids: CSVLSGYEQYF. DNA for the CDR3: TGCAGTGTTTTAAGCGGGTACGAGCAGTACTTC.

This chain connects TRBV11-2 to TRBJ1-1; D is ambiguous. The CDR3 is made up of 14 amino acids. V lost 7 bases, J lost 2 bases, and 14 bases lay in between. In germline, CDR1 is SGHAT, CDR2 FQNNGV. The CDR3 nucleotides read TGTGCCAGCAACCCCCGAGCATCTAACACTGAAGCTTTCTTT. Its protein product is CASNPRASNTEAFF. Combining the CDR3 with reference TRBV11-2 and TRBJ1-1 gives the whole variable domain EAGVAQSPRYKIIEKRQSVAFWCNPISGHATLYWYQQILGQGPKLLIQFQNNGVVDDSQLPKDRFSAERLKGVDSTLKIQPAKLEDSAVYLCASNPRASNTEAFFGQGTRLTVV.